A single T cell receptor beta chain is shown here with its context. Its antigen remains unknown. This sample is part of a study of cytomegalovirus exposure and HLA in healthy donors. In the study overall: Among fewer than 500 genotyped donors, 65% to 90% fell in the Caucasian-associated ancestry cluster. Regarding the study as a whole: While the bulk of TCR sequences proved rare, some public TCRs turned up in many donors. In an earlier analysis, productive rearrangement rates for most beta V segments clustered near 87% or 30%.

60 Vbeta and 13 Jbeta primers were used in PCR. Assay used: immunoSEQ multiplex PCR; TCRdb lists only in-frame clones, some missing. The sample consists of approximately 180,000 clones, approximately 81% of them appearing once. The CDR3 is 13 residues long. With 9 bases removed from V and 3 bases from J, the gap between germline ends came to 14 bases. From germline, CDR1 is SNHLY and CDR2 FYNNEI. The clonotype was recovered from a woman between 25 and 40 years old in good health and CMV-seronegative. Sequencing was done on a sample of PBMCs. The chain combines TRBV2 with TRBJ2-5, with D maybe TRBD2 (6 bases). The chain's CDR3 is CARGGSGKETQYF. In nucleotides, the CDR3 is TGTGCCAGAGGAGGTAGCGGAAAAGAGACCCAGTACTTC.